The source of this TCR beta chain is a study of vaccination and CD4 T cells after COVID-19. Whole-study context: Two of the convalescents were Hispanic, and convalescents were six males and four females. Overlapping spike peptides of SARS-CoV-2, HCoV-NL63, HCoV-OC43 and HCoV-229E stimulated the cells.

As to this clonotype: No antigen is known for it.

Treatment indicated: approximately 9-day PBMC culture with coronavirus spike peptide pools or control peptides (ViraFEST assay). Looked up from germline, CDR1 is DFQATT and CDR2 is SNEGSKA (reference sequence). V was pared by 3 bases and J by 5 bases, with 17 bases between. CDR3 length equals 14 residues. Oncomine TCR Beta short-read sequencing was applied to DNA from cultured CD4+ T cells. The template was genomic DNA from cultured CD4+ T cells. TCRdb processed the PCR reads anew with MiXCR; each CDR3 protein has one entry. The table has over 15,000 distinct CDR3 sequences, 52% seen once. The material was CD4+ T cells from blood, cultured in vitro, obtained before SARS-CoV-2 vaccination. The sequence was collected from a human donor who had recovered from COVID-19. The chain recombines TRBV20-1 with TRBJ2-7, with D perhaps matching TRBD1 (6 bases). CDR3 amino acids: CSASATGPFHEQYF. CDR3 nucleotides: TGCAGTGCTAGTGCGACAGGACCGTTTCACGAGCAGTACTTC.